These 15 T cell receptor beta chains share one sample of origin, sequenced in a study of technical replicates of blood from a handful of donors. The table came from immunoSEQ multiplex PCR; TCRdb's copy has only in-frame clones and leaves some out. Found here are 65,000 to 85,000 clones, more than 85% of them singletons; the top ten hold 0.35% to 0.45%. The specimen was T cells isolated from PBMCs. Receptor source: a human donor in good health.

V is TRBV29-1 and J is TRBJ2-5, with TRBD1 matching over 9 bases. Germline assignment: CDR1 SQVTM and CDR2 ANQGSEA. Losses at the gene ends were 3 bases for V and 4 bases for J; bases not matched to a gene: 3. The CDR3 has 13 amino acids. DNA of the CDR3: TGCAGCGTTGACCGGACAGGGGTAGAGACCCAGTACTTC. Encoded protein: CSVDRTGVETQYF.

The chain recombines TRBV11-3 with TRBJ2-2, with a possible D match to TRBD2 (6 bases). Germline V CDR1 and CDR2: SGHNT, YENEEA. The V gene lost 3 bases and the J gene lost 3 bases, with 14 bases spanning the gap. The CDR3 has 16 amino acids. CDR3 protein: CASSLGLWGDTGELFF. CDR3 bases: TGTGCCAGCAGCTTGGGGCTCTGGGGGGACACCGGGGAGCTGTTTTTT.

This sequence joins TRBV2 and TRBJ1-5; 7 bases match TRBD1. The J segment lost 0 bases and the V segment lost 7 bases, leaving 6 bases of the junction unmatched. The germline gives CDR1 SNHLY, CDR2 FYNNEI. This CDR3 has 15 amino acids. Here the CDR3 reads CASKGADNSNQPQHF. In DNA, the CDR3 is TGTGCCAGCAAGGGGGCCGACAATAGCAATCAGCCCCAGCATTTT. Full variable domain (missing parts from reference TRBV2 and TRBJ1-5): EPEVTQTPSHQVTQMGQEVILRCVPISNHLYFYWYRQILGQKVEFLVSFYNNEISEKSEIFDDQFSVERPDGSNFTLKIRSTKLEDSAMYFCASKGADNSNQPQHFGDGTRLSIL.

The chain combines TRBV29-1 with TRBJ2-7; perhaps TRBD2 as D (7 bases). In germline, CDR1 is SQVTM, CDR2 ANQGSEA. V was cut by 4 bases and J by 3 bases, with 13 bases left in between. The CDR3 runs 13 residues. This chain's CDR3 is CSVGGGQFYEQYF. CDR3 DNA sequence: TGCAGCGTTGGGGGGGGACAATTCTACGAGCAGTACTTC.

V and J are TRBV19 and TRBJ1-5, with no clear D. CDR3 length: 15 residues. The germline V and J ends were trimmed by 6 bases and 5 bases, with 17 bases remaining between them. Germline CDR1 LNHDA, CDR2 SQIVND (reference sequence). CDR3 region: CASSLMLVEDQPQHF. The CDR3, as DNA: TGTGCCAGTAGCCTAATGCTTGTGGAGGATCAGCCCCAGCATTTT.

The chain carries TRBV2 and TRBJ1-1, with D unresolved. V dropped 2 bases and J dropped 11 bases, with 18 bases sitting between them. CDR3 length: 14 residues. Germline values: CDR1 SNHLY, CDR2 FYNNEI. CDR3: CASSELRPKVGAFF. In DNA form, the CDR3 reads TGTGCCAGCAGTGAACTGCGGCCCAAAGTCGGGGCTTTCTTT.

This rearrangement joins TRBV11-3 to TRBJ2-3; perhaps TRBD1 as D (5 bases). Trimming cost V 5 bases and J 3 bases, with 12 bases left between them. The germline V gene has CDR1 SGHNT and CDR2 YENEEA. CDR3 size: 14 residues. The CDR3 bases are TGTGCCAGCAGCAGCAGGGATGGGACAGATACGCAGTATTTT. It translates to CASSSRDGTDTQYF.

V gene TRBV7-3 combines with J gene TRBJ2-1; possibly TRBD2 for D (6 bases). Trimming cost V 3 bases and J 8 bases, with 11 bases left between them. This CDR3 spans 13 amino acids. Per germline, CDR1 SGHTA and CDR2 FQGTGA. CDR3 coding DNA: TGTGCCAGCAGCTTGGGGGGTGGGGATGAGCAGTTCTTC. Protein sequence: CASSLGGGDEQFF.

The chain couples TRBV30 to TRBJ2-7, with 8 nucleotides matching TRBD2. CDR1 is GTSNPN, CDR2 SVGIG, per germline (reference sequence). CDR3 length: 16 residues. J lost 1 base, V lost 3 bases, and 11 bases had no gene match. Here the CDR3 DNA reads TGTGCCTGGAGCAAAAGGGCGGGACTAGTGTCCTACGAGCAGTACTTC. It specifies CAWSKRAGLVSYEQYF.

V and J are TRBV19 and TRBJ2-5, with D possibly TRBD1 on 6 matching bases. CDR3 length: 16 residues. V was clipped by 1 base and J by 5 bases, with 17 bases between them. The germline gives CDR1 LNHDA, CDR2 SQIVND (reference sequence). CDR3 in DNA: TGTGCCAGTAGTATAGCCGGAACAGGGTTTGAGGAGACCCAGTACTTC. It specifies CASSIAGTGFEETQYF. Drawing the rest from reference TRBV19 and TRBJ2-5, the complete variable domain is DGGITQSPKYLFRKEGQNVTLSCEQNLNHDAMYWYRQDPGQGLRLIYYSQIVNDFQKGDIAEGYSVSREKKESFPLTVTSAQKNPTAFYLCASSIAGTGFEETQYFGPGTRLLVL.

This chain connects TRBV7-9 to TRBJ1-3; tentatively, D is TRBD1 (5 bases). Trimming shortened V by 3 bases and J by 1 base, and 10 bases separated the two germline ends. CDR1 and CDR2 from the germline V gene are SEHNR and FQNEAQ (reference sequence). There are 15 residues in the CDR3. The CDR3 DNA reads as TGTGCCAGCAGCTTGGACCAGGGTTCTGGAAACACCATATATTTT. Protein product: CASSLDQGSGNTIYF.

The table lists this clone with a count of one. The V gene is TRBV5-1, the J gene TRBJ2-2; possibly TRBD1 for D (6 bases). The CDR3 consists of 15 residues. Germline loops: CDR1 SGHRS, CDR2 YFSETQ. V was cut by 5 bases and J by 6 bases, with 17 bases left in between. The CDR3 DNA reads TGCGCCAGCAGTTACGATACAGGGTTTTCCGGGGAGCTGTTTTTT. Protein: CASSYDTGFSGELFF.

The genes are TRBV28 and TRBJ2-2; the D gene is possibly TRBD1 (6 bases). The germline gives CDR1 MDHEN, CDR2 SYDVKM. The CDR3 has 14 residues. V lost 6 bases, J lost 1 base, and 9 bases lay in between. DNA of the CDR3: TGTGCCAGCAGCTGGGGACAGAACACCGGGGAGCTGTTTTTT. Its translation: CASSWGQNTGELFF.

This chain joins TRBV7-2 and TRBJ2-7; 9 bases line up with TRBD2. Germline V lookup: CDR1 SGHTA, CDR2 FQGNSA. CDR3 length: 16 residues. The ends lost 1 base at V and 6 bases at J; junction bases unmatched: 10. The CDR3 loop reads CASSLVPRREGVEQYF. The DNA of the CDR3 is TGTGCCAGCAGCTTAGTCCCTAGGCGGGAGGGGGTCGAGCAGTACTTC.

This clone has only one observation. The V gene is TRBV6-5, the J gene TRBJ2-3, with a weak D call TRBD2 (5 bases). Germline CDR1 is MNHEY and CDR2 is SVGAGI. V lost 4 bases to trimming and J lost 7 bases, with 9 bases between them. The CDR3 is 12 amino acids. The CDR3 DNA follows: TGTGCCAGCAGTTTGGGAGATTATACGCAGTATTTT. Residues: CASSLGDYTQYF.